This entry lists 16 T cell receptor beta chains sequenced from one sample in a study of blood T cell repertoires in COVID-19. Data came from immunoSEQ multiplex PCR; TCRdb stores just in-frame clones and leaves some out. Of around 400,000 clones listed, around 87% are singletons. The sample taken for sequencing was peripheral blood. All receptors come from a woman in her sixties with COVID-19, enrolled during active disease.

This clone was counted between two and nine times. The CDR3 protein is CASSLGLTGRSETQYF. The CDR3 DNA is TGTGCCAGCAGCTTAGGTCTCACAGGGCGATCAGAGACCCAGTACTTC. The J gene is TRBJ2-5, the V gene TRBV7-3, with D possibly TRBD1 on 6 matching bases. V lost 2 bases to trimming and J lost 4 bases, with 17 bases between them. This CDR3 is 16 amino acids long. Germline values: CDR1 SGHTA, CDR2 FQGTGA.

This clone showed up just once. The chain employs TRBV7-9 and TRBJ1-5; tentatively, D is TRBD1 (6 bases). V lost 1 base to trimming and J lost 2 bases, with 15 bases between them. The CDR3 spans 17 residues. Germline V gives CDR1 SEHNR, CDR2 FQNEAQ (reference sequence). In DNA, the CDR3 is TGTGCCAGCAGCTTAGGGGCAGGGGAGGGCGGCAATCAGCCCCAGCATTTT. Amino acid sequence: CASSLGAGEGGNQPQHF. Combining the CDR3 with reference TRBV7-9 and TRBJ1-5 gives the whole variable domain DTGVSQNPRHKITKRGQNVTFRCDPISEHNRLYWYRQTLGQGPEFLTYFQNEAQLEKSRLLSDRFSAERPKGSFSTLEIQRTEQGDSAMYLCASSLGAGEGGNQPQHFGDGTRLSIL.

The J gene is TRBJ1-1, the V gene TRBV19; D is undetermined. V lost 5 bases, J lost 1 base, and 14 bases lay in between. This CDR3 is 15 amino acids long. Per germline, CDR1 LNHDA and CDR2 SQIVND (reference sequence). CDR3 amino acids: CASSPRITGNTEAFF. In DNA form, the CDR3 reads TGTGCCAGTAGTCCACGAATAACCGGGAACACTGAAGCTTTCTTT.

This chain links TRBV29-1 with TRBJ2-1; 12 bases line up with TRBD2. CDR1 and CDR2 from the germline V gene are SQVTM and ANQGSEA. V shed 5 bases and J 15 bases; nucleotides not matched to a gene: 8. The CDR3 is 12 amino acids. CDR3 residues: CSVRTSGAAGFF. The CDR3 coding sequence is TGCAGCGTTAGGACTAGCGGGGCCGCCGGGTTCTTC.

The chain carries TRBV5-4 and TRBJ2-6; TRBD1 matches 8 bases. CDR3 length equals 16 residues. After removal of 4 bases from V and 2 bases from J, the junction contained 5 bases not matched to a gene. CDR1 SGHNT and CDR2 YYREEE come from the germline V gene (reference sequence). In nucleotides, the CDR3 is TGTGCCAGCAGCAACGACAGGGGTGCTGGGGCCAACGTCCTGACTTTC. Translated, it gives CASSNDRGAGANVLTF.

This chain links TRBV9 with TRBJ2-2; D is perhaps TRBD2 (5 bases). CDR1 SGDLS and CDR2 YYNGEE come from the germline V gene. V lost 5 bases, J lost 1 base, and 15 bases lay in between. This CDR3 comprises 16 residues. The CDR3 nucleotides read TGTGCCAGCAGAGGTAGTGGGGAGTTGAACACCGGGGAGCTGTTTTTT. Protein product: CASRGSGELNTGELFF. Looking up the rest from reference TRBV9 and TRBJ2-2 gives the full variable domain: DSGVTQTPKHLITATGQRVTLRCSPRSGDLSVYWYQQSLDQGLQFLIQYYNGEERAKGNILERFSAQQFPDLHSELNLSSLELGDSALYFCASRGSGELNTGELFFGEGSRLTVL.

This clone was picked up a small number of times. The genes are TRBV10-3 and TRBJ1-1; weak D call: TRBD1 (6 bases). This CDR3 contains 13 residues. V dropped 5 bases and J dropped 1 base, with 8 bases sitting between them. CDR1 and CDR2 from the germline V gene are ENHRY and SYGVKD. The CDR3 DNA follows: TGTGCCATCAGTAGACAGGCGAACACTGAAGCTTTCTTT. As protein: CAISRQANTEAFF.

V gene TRBV7-9 combines with J gene TRBJ2-5; D is unclear. The length of the CDR3 is 17 residues. CDR1 and CDR2 from the germline V gene are SEHNR and FQNEAQ (reference sequence). V was pared by 2 bases and J by 1 base, with 17 bases between. The CDR3 loop reads CASSLRIGVRSQETQYF. DNA for the CDR3: TGTGCCAGCAGCTTAAGGATAGGAGTTCGGAGCCAAGAGACCCAGTACTTC.

V gene TRBV5-6 combines with J gene TRBJ1-4; D is perhaps TRBD1 (5 bases). The CDR3 runs 17 residues. Deletions cut 0 bases from V and 4 bases from J, with 16 bases between. In germline, CDR1 is SGHDT, CDR2 YYEEEE. For the CDR3, the DNA is TGTGCCAGCAGCTTGGGACCCGACAGCTTTCTTAATGAAAAACTGTTTTTT. Protein sequence: CASSLGPDSFLNEKLFF.

The genes are TRBV18 and TRBJ2-5, with 8 nucleotides matching TRBD1. Germline CDR1 KGHSH, CDR2 LQKENI. This CDR3 is 14 amino acids long. Trimming took 5 bases from V and 4 from J; bases not matched to a gene: 6. CDR3 residues: CASSTSTGAETQYF. CDR3 in DNA: TGTGCCAGCTCAACCTCGACAGGGGCAGAGACCCAGTACTTC.

V is TRBV11-2 and J is TRBJ1-1; 7 bases match TRBD1. Germline values: CDR1 SGHAT, CDR2 FQNNGV. V gave up 0 bases and J gave up 5 bases; unmatched junction bases: 3. The CDR3 runs 14 residues. The CDR3 DNA reads TGTGCCAGCAGCTTAGAGACAGGGCGGACTGAAGCTTTCTTT. Translated, it gives CASSLETGRTEAFF. Full variable domain (outside the CDR3, taken from reference TRBV11-2 and TRBJ1-1): EAGVAQSPRYKIIEKRQSVAFWCNPISGHATLYWYQQILGQGPKLLIQFQNNGVVDDSQLPKDRFSAERLKGVDSTLKIQPAKLEDSAVYLCASSLETGRTEAFFGQGTRLTVV.

The chain carries TRBV2 and TRBJ1-1; possible D gene TRBD1, 5 bases. The length of the CDR3 is 11 residues. V was trimmed by 9 bases and J by 8 bases, leaving 13 bases between them. Germline CDR1 is SNHLY and CDR2 is FYNNEI. The DNA for the CDR3 is TGTGCCAGGACTAGGGACTCAGAAGCTTTCTTT. This encodes CARTRDSEAFF.

The chain carries TRBV5-4 and TRBJ2-1; a possible D gene is TRBD1 (7 bases). Trimming cost V 0 bases and J 5 bases, with 12 bases left between them. The CDR3 extends over 15 amino acids. Germline-derived CDR1 and CDR2 are SGHNT and YYREEE (reference sequence). The CDR3 region is CASSLGRGDNNEQFF. For the CDR3, the DNA is TGTGCCAGCAGCTTGGGCAGGGGGGACAACAATGAGCAGTTCTTC.

The chain joins TRBV5-1 to TRBJ2-6, with unresolved D. V lost 4 bases to trimming and J lost 0 bases, with 8 bases between them. The CDR3 is made up of 15 amino acids. Germline CDR1 reads SGHRS; CDR2 reads YFSETQ. The CDR3 here is CASSDGISGANVLTF. The CDR3 DNA reads TGCGCCAGCAGCGATGGCATCTCTGGGGCCAACGTCCTGACTTTC.

The CDR3 nucleotides read TGTGCCAGTAGTCTGGGACTCGATCACACTAAATATAATGAGCAGTTCTTC. The encoded protein is CASSLGLDHTKYNEQFF. The V gene is TRBV19, the J gene TRBJ2-1, with D maybe TRBD2 (6 bases). The CDR3 is made up of 17 amino acids. The germline CDR1 and CDR2 sequences are LNHDA and SQIVND (reference sequence). V gave up 5 bases and J gave up 7 bases, with 24 bases separating them.

V usage is TRBV5-4 and J usage is TRBJ2-1; 10 bases line up with TRBD2. The CDR3 runs 15 residues. V shed 4 bases and J 4 bases; nucleotides not matched to a gene: 5. The germline gives CDR1 SGHNT, CDR2 YYREEE (reference sequence). In DNA, the CDR3 is TGTGCCAGCAGCCGCCAGACTAGCGGGTACAATGAGCAGTTCTTC. Its protein product is CASSRQTSGYNEQFF.